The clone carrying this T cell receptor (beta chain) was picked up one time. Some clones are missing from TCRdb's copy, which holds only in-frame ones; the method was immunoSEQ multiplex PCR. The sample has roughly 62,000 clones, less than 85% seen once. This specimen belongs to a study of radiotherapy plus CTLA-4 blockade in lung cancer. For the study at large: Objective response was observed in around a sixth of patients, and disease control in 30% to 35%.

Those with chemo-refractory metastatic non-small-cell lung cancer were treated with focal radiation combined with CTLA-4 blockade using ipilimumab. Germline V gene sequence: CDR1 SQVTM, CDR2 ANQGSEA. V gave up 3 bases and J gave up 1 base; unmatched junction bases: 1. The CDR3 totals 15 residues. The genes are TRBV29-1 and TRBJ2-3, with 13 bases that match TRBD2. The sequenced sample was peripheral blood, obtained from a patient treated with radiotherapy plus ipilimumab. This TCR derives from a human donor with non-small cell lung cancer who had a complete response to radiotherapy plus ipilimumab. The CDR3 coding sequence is TGCAGCGTTGATGGGACTAGCGGGGGCACAGATACGCAGTATTTT. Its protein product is CSVDGTSGGTDTQYF.